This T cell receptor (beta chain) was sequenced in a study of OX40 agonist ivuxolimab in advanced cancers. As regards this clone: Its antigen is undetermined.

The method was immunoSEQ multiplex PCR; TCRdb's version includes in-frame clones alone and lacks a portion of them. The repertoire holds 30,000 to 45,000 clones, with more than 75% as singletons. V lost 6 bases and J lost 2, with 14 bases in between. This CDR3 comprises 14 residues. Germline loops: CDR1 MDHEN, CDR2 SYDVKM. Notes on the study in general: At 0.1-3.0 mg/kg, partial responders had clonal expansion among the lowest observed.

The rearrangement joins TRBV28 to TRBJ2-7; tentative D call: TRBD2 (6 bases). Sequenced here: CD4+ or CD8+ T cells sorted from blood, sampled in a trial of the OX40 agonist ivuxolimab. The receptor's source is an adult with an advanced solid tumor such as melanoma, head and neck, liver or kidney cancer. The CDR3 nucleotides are TGTGCCAGCAGACCGGGGACTCTCACCTACGAGCAGTACTTC. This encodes CASRPGTLTYEQYF.